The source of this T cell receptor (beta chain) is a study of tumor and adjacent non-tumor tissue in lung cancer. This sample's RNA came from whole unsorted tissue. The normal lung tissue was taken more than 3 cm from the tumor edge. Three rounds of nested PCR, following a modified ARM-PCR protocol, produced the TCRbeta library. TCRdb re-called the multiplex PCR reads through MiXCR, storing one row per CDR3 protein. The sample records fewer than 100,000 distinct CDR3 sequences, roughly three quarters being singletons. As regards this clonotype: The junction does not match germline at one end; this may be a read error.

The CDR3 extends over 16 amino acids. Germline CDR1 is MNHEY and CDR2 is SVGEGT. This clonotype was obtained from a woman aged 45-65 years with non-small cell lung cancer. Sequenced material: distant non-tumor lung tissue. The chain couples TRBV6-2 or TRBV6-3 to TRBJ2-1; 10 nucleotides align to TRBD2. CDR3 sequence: CASSTRTSGEDNEQFF. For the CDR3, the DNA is TGTGCCAGCAGTACTCGGACTAGCGGAGAAGACAATGAACAGTTCTTC.